This T cell receptor (beta chain) is from a study of regulatory T cells in long-lasting Graves disease. Time point described: newly diagnosed GD, antithyroid drugs for less than 3 months. RNA extracted from PBMCs served as the sequencing template. This clonotype was counted at least ten times. One end of the junction fails to match germline, which may point to a read error. According to the study, TCR beta libraries were built with iRepertoire HTBI primers and CDR3-region Arm-PCR. MiXCR was run by TCRdb on the multiplex PCR reads, yielding one entry per CDR3 protein. The data show around 400,000 distinct CDR3 sequences, around 11% seen once. This sample was also put to use in a study of T cells in Graves' hyperthyroidism and ophthalmopathy.

This TCR derives from a woman aged 18-29 years with Graves disease. The specimen comprised peripheral blood mononuclear cells (PBMCs), sampled at new diagnosis, from a patient treated with antithyroid drugs.

CDR3: CASSLAKGLSEAFF. CDR3 DNA sequence: TGCGCCAGCAGCTTGGCCAAGGGGTTGTCTGAAGCTTTCTTT. The rearrangement links TRBV11-2 to TRBJ1-1; possibly TRBD1 for D (5 bases). The CDR3 has 14 amino acids. The germline V gene encodes CDR1 SGHAT and CDR2 FQNNGV. The whole variable domain, remainder taken from reference TRBV11-2 and TRBJ1-1, is EAGVAQSPRYKIIEKRQSVAFWCNPISGHATLYWYQQILGQGPKLLIQFQNNGVVDDSQLPKDRFSAERLKGVDSTLKIQPAKLEDSAVYLCASSLAKGLSEAFFGQGTRLTVV.